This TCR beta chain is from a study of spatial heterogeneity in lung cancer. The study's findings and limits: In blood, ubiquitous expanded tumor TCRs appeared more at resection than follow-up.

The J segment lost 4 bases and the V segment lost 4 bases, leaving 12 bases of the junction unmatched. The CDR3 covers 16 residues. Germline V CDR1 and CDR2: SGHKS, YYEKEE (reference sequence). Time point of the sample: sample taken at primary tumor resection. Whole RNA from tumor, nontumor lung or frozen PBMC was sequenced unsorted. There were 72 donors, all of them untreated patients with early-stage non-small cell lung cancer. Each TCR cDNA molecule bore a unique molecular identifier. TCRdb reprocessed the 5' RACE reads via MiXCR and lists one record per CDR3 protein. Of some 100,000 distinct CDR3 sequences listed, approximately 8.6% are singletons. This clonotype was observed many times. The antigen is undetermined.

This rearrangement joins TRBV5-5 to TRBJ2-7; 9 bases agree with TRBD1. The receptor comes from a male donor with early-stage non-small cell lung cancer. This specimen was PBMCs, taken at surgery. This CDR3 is CASSRLGTGSWYEQYF. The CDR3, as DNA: TGTGCCAGCAGCCGATTAGGGACAGGGAGTTGGTACGAGCAGTACTTC.